Below are 10 T cell receptor beta chains sequenced from a single sample in a study of blood T cell repertoires in COVID-19. Assay used: immunoSEQ multiplex PCR; TCRdb lists only in-frame clones, some missing. The table has roughly 100,000 clones, around 85% seen once. The specimen sequenced was peripheral blood. The receptors originated from an elderly man with active or convalescent COVID-19.

The chain links TRBV28 to TRBJ1-1, with 8 bases lining up with TRBD1. This CDR3 contains 15 residues. The junction had 7 bases not matched to a gene; V was cut back by 4 bases and J by 3 bases. Germline V CDR1 and CDR2: MDHEN, SYDVKM. In DNA, the CDR3 is TGTGCCAGCAGTTATGACAGGGGCTGGGACACTGAAGCTTTCTTT. Its translation: CASSYDRGWDTEAFF.

This chain uses TRBV7-2 with TRBJ1-3, with D possibly matching TRBD1 (6 bases). The CDR3 is made up of 14 amino acids. V was trimmed by 8 bases and J by 0 bases, leaving 11 bases between them. Germline V gene data show CDR1 as SGHTA and CDR2 as FQGNSA. The CDR3 protein is CASEQGYSGNTIYF. The CDR3 DNA is TGTGCCAGCGAACAGGGCTACTCTGGAAACACCATATATTTT.

This chain links TRBV7-2 with TRBJ2-3; 10 nucleotides match TRBD2. CDR1 is SGHTA, CDR2 FQGNSA, per germline. Trimming cost V 1 base and J 4 bases; bases outside gene matches: 2. This CDR3 contains 15 residues. CDR3 in amino acids: CASSLVAGGSDTQYF. CDR3 nucleotide sequence: TGTGCCAGCAGCTTAGTAGCGGGGGGCTCAGATACGCAGTATTTT.

V and J are TRBV5-1 and TRBJ1-1, with 7 bases that match TRBD1. The ends lost 3 bases at V and 6 bases at J; junction bases unmatched: 8. The CDR3 extends over 14 amino acids. Germline CDR1 reads SGHRS; CDR2 reads YFSETQ. CDR3 sequence reads: CASSYGQEDAEAFF. DNA for the CDR3: TGCGCCAGCAGCTATGGACAGGAAGATGCTGAAGCTTTCTTT. Complete variable domain (other parts from reference TRBV5-1 and TRBJ1-1): KAGVTQTPRYLIKTRGQQVTLSCSPISGHRSVSWYQQTPGQGLQFLFEYFSETQRNKGNFPGRFSGRQFSNSRSEMNVSTLELGDSALYLCASSYGQEDAEAFFGQGTRLTVV.

The chain carries TRBV6-2 or TRBV6-3 and TRBJ1-2; tentatively, D is TRBD1 (5 bases). V lost 6 bases, J lost 4 bases, and 12 bases lay in between. CDR3 size: 13 residues. The germline V gene encodes CDR1 MNHEY and CDR2 SVGEGT. CDR3 region: CASSNTGTYGYTF. The DNA of the CDR3 is TGTGCCAGCAGCAACACAGGTACCTATGGCTACACCTTC.

V and J are TRBV12-3 or TRBV12-4 and TRBJ1-2; 8 bases match TRBD1. The CDR3 spans 13 residues. V lost 9 bases, J lost 4 bases, and 7 bases stayed unmatched. CDR3 amino acids: CASGQGIGYGYTF. DNA of the CDR3: TGTGCCAGTGGACAGGGAATAGGCTATGGCTACACCTTC.

Only a few counts were recorded for this clone. This chain joins TRBV28 and TRBJ2-2; D is unresolved. Between the trimmed V and J ends, which lost 2 bases and 4 bases, there was a span of 5 bases. CDR1 is MDHEN and CDR2 is SYDVKM in the germline V gene. The CDR3 sequence is 13 residues long. CDR3 amino acids: CASSLRVTGELFF. The CDR3 DNA follows: TGTGCCAGCAGTTTACGTGTCACCGGGGAGCTGTTTTTT.

The chain combines TRBV5-1 with TRBJ1-1; D possibly corresponds to TRBD1 (6 bases). Germline V lookup: CDR1 SGHRS, CDR2 YFSETQ. The CDR3 totals 16 residues. V was trimmed by 1 base and J by 0 bases, leaving 13 bases between them. The CDR3 DNA reads TGCGCCAGCAGCTTGTCCCCTACAGGGTTGAACACTGAAGCTTTCTTT. This gives the protein CASSLSPTGLNTEAFF.

This sequence joins TRBV5-6 and TRBJ1-1, with D hard to call. The V gene lost 0 bases and the J gene lost 11 bases, with 8 bases spanning the gap. Germline V gives CDR1 SGHDT, CDR2 YYEEEE. The CDR3 length is 11 residues. The chain's CDR3 is CASSLAQVAFF. CDR3 DNA: TGTGCCAGCAGCTTGGCGCAGGTCGCTTTCTTT.

In its sample, this clone was seen a few times. This chain joins TRBV5-1 and TRBJ2-7; 9 nucleotides line up with TRBD1. V lost 8 bases to trimming and J lost 2 bases; unmatched junction nucleotides: 11. CDR1 is SGHRS, CDR2 YFSETQ, per germline. The CDR3 totals 15 residues. Here the CDR3 reads CARIASGTGPYEQYF. CDR3 coding DNA: TGCGCCAGGATAGCCTCGGGGACAGGGCCCTACGAGCAGTACTTC.